This TCR beta chain was sequenced during a study of cytomegalovirus exposure and HLA in healthy donors. Primers for the PCR totalled 60 Vbeta and 13 Jbeta. Measured with immunoSEQ multiplex PCR; TCRdb has only the in-frame clones, and not every one. The sample contains some 250,000 clones, about 81% of which appear only once. Germline V gives CDR1 SGHAT, CDR2 FQNNGV. Trimming shortened V by 0 bases and J by 1 base, and 10 bases separated the two germline ends. CDR3 length: 15 amino acids. On this clone: Antigen unknown.

Study outcomes and limitations: Productive rates of about 87% or about 30% were seen for most TCR beta V segments in an earlier analysis. There were several of the most significant clusters that appeared linked to common viral pathogens in a later analysis.

This TCR was sampled from a woman in her sixties in good health and CMV-seropositive. Sequenced input: PBMCs. The J gene is TRBJ2-7, the V gene TRBV11-2; weak D call: TRBD2 (6 bases). Written as DNA, the CDR3 is TGTGCCAGCAGCTTAGACAGACTAGGGTCCTACGAGCAGTACTTC. This translates into CASSLDRLGSYEQYF. Full variable domain (outside the CDR3, taken from reference TRBV11-2 and TRBJ2-7): EAGVAQSPRYKIIEKRQSVAFWCNPISGHATLYWYQQILGQGPKLLIQFQNNGVVDDSQLPKDRFSAERLKGVDSTLKIQPAKLEDSAVYLCASSLDRLGSYEQYFGPGTRLTVT.